The next 18 T cell receptor beta chains were all read from a single sample in a study of blood T cell repertoires in COVID-19. Libraries were prepared by immunoSEQ multiplex PCR; TCRdb keeps only in-frame clonotypes and omits some of them. The data show 56,000 or so clones, with roughly 88% seen just once and about a fifth held by the top ten. Sequenced material: peripheral blood. All receptors derive from an elderly woman with active COVID-19.

The chain couples TRBV19 to TRBJ2-1; 9 nucleotides match TRBD1. The CDR3 is made up of 14 amino acids. With V trimmed by 5 bases and J by 4 bases, 3 bases remained unmatched. Per germline, CDR1 LNHDA and CDR2 SQIVND (reference sequence). The CDR3 reads CASSRQGVYNEQFF. The CDR3 DNA sequence: TGTGCCAGTAGTCGACAGGGGGTTTACAATGAGCAGTTCTTC. The whole variable domain, remainder taken from reference TRBV19 and TRBJ2-1, is DGGITQSPKYLFRKEGQNVTLSCEQNLNHDAMYWYRQDPGQGLRLIYYSQIVNDFQKGDIAEGYSVSREKKESFPLTVTSAQKNPTAFYLCASSRQGVYNEQFFGPGTRLTVL.

This chain links TRBV2 with TRBJ1-1; a weak D match, TRBD1 (6 bases). Trimming cost V 6 bases and J 1 base, with 18 bases left between them. The germline gives CDR1 SNHLY, CDR2 FYNNEI. CDR3 length equals 16 residues. The CDR3 reads CASRKTGFGSNTEAFF. The CDR3 nucleotides read TGTGCCAGCAGGAAAACAGGGTTTGGGTCGAACACTGAAGCTTTCTTT.

This clone is a singleton in its sample. J is TRBJ2-1 and V is TRBV5-1, with TRBD2 matching over 8 bases. Trimming removed 1 base from V and 4 bases from J; junction bases left unmatched: 16. Germline lookup yields CDR1 SGHRS and CDR2 YFSETQ. This CDR3 spans 19 amino acids. The CDR3 reads CASSLMLAGVAGWYNEQFF. DNA for the CDR3: TGCGCCAGCAGCTTGATGCTGGCAGGGGTAGCGGGATGGTACAATGAGCAGTTCTTC.

The chain has TRBV6-1 and TRBJ2-1; D is ambiguous. CDR1 MNHNS and CDR2 SASEGT come from the germline V gene. CDR3 length: 14 amino acids. Deletions cut 2 bases from V and 7 bases from J, with 12 bases between. This chain's CDR3 is CASSEQGSTNEQFF. DNA of the CDR3: TGTGCCAGCAGTGAACAAGGTAGCACGAATGAGCAGTTCTTC.

This clone occurred once. CDR3 loop: CASSLGSRDSSGNTIYF. The CDR3 DNA reads as TGCGCCAGCAGCTTGGGATCGAGGGACAGCAGTGGAAACACCATATATTTT. V and J are TRBV5-1 and TRBJ1-3; 7 nucleotides line up with TRBD1. The CDR3 has 17 residues. V was pared by 0 bases and J by 3 bases, with 9 bases of the junction left unmatched. Germline CDR1 is SGHRS and CDR2 is YFSETQ.

The chain recombines TRBV6-1 with TRBJ1-6; D is possibly TRBD1 (6 bases). The CDR3 contains 16 residues. V was cut by 2 bases and J by 7 bases, with 15 bases left in between. The germline V gene has CDR1 MNHNS and CDR2 SASEGT. CDR3: CASSEWGGQENSPLHF. CDR3 in DNA: TGTGCCAGCAGTGAATGGGGGGGGCAGGAGAATTCACCCCTCCACTTT.

V is TRBV5-1 and J is TRBJ2-3, with TRBD2 identical over 11 bases. The germline gives CDR1 SGHRS, CDR2 YFSETQ. V shed 3 bases, J shed 2 bases, and the junction held 5 bases outside the gene matches. This CDR3 has 16 residues. The CDR3 is CASSSRTSGYTDTQYF. The CDR3 DNA follows: TGCGCCAGCAGCTCCCGGACTAGCGGGTACACAGATACGCAGTATTTT. Based on the CDR3 plus reference TRBV5-1 and TRBJ2-3, the full variable domain is KAGVTQTPRYLIKTRGQQVTLSCSPISGHRSVSWYQQTPGQGLQFLFEYFSETQRNKGNFPGRFSGRQFSNSRSEMNVSTLELGDSALYLCASSSRTSGYTDTQYFGPGTRLTVL.

CDR3 DNA sequence: TGTGCCAGCAGTTCGTCGACAGGGGGCGGCAATCAGCCCCAGCATTTT. It specifies CASSSSTGGGNQPQHF. V gene TRBV6-5 combines with J gene TRBJ1-5; TRBD1 matches 10 bases. J gave up 2 bases and V 4 bases, and 5 bases lay outside the gene matches. From germline, CDR1 is MNHEY and CDR2 SVGAGI. This CDR3 has 16 amino acids.

Written as DNA, the CDR3 is TGTGCCAGCAGCGGGCTAGCGGGATACAATGAGCAGTTCTTC. As protein: CASSGLAGYNEQFF. The chain is built from TRBV9 and TRBJ2-1; 9 bases match TRBD2. V was clipped by 3 bases and J by 4 bases; unmatched bases: 2. Germline values: CDR1 SGDLS, CDR2 YYNGEE. This CDR3 is built from 14 residues.

This clone was detected only a few times. The V and J genes are TRBV25-1 and TRBJ1-1; D possibly corresponds to TRBD1 (5 bases). The germline CDR1 and CDR2 sequences are MGHDK and SYGVNS. Trimming pared 1 base from V and 4 bases from J, leaving 13 bases between. The CDR3 has 15 residues. CDR3 sequence reads: CASSELGGLGTEAFF. The CDR3 DNA is TGTGCCAGCAGTGAATTGGGGGGTCTAGGCACTGAAGCTTTCTTT.

This clone has just one count. The chain employs TRBV7-2 and TRBJ1-5; 7 bases map to TRBD1. This CDR3 region has 15 residues. The V gene's germline CDR1 is SGHTA and CDR2 FQGNSA. Trimming took 4 bases from V and 4 from J; bases not matched to a gene: 7. The CDR3 sequence: CASSSVGTANQPQHF. CDR3 DNA: TGTGCCAGCAGCTCCGTTGGGACAGCAAATCAGCCCCAGCATTTT.

The V call is TRBV28, the J call TRBJ1-5; no firm D call. This CDR3 has 14 amino acids. Germline-derived CDR1 and CDR2 are MDHEN and SYDVKM. The germline V and J ends were trimmed by 4 bases and 3 bases, with 10 bases remaining between them. This CDR3 is CASSSIAFNQPQHF. For the CDR3, the DNA is TGTGCCAGCAGTTCAATAGCATTCAATCAGCCCCAGCATTTT. Full variable domain (rest looked up from reference TRBV28 and TRBJ1-5): DVKVTQSSRYLVKRTGEKVFLECVQDMDHENMFWYRQDPGLGLRLIYFSYDVKMKEKGDIPEGYSVSREKKERFSLILESASTNQTSMYLCASSSIAFNQPQHFGDGTRLSIL.

The V and J genes are TRBV29-1 and TRBJ2-7, with 12 bases fitting TRBD1. CDR3 size: 14 residues. The germline V gene has CDR1 SQVTM and CDR2 ANQGSEA. The V gene end was trimmed by 1 base and the J gene end by 5 bases; junction bases not matched to a gene: 3. The CDR3 is CSVEGGQGANEQYF. In nucleotides, the CDR3 is TGCAGCGTTGAAGGGGGACAGGGGGCGAACGAGCAGTACTTC.

V gene TRBV7-3 combines with J gene TRBJ1-2, with unresolved D. This CDR3 region has 15 residues. Germline V lookup: CDR1 SGHTA, CDR2 FQGTGA. V shed 5 bases and J shed 4 bases, with 17 bases lying between them. CDR3 DNA: TGTGCCAGCAGCCCTCGACACGGCGCCTCCTATGGCTACACCTTC. Amino acids: CASSPRHGASYGYTF. Full variable domain (remainder filled in from reference TRBV7-3 and TRBJ1-2): GAGVSQTPSNKVTEKGKYVELRCDPISGHTALYWYRQSLGQGPEFLIYFQGTGAADDSGLPNDRFFAVRPEGSVSTLKIQRTERGDSAVYLCASSPRHGASYGYTFGSGTRLTVV.

The chain is built from TRBV4-1 and TRBJ1-3; 8 bases align to TRBD1. Germline assignment: CDR1 MGHRA and CDR2 YSYEKL. This CDR3 is 14 amino acids long. Trimming at V came to 1 base and at J to 8 bases, leaving 4 bases not matched to a gene. CDR3 amino acids: CASSQVTGADTIYF. CDR3 bases: TGCGCCAGCAGCCAAGTGACAGGGGCGGACACCATATATTTT.

The J gene is TRBJ2-7, the V gene TRBV7-2; perhaps TRBD1 as D (6 bases). This CDR3 region has 13 residues. The germline V gene has CDR1 SGHTA and CDR2 FQGNSA. V shed 1 base and J shed 4 bases, with 8 bases lying between them. The CDR3 region has the DNA TGTGCCAGCAGCTTAGACAGGGTATACGAGCAGTACTTC. Its protein is CASSLDRVYEQYF.

The CDR3 here is CASSFRLAGSTDTQYF. In nucleotides, the CDR3 is TGTGCCAGCAGCTTCCGACTAGCGGGGAGCACAGATACGCAGTATTTT. The chain carries TRBV3-1 (or the pseudogene TRBV3-2) and TRBJ2-3, with 11 bases identical to TRBD2. CDR3 length: 16 amino acids. Germline CDR1 and CDR2: LGHDT and YNNKEL (reference sequence). J was trimmed by 0 bases and V by 5 bases; bases with no gene match: 4.

The gene calls are TRBV20-1 and TRBJ2-1; no clear D. The CDR3 is 11 amino acids. V lost 7 bases, J lost 0 bases, and 4 bases lay in between. Germline CDR1 DFQATT, CDR2 SNEGSKA (reference sequence). In DNA, the CDR3 is TGCAGTGGCAGCTCCTACAATGAGCAGTTCTTC. This encodes CSGSSYNEQFF.